These 27 T cell receptor beta chains were all obtained from the same sample, sequenced in a study of T cell repertoires in cytomegalovirus infection. TCRdb re-derived calls from the reads in MiXCR, one entry per CDR3 protein. The data contain around 130,000 distinct CDR3 sequences, almost 9% of them singletons. The source material was PBMCs. The receptors derive from a human donor in good health (CMV status not recorded). Some clones in this sample may be carry-over from other donors' samples.

This clonotype was counted at least ten times. This chain uses TRBV12-3 or TRBV12-4 with TRBJ2-3; maybe TRBD1 (5 bases). V lost 6 bases, J lost 2 bases, and 18 bases lay in between. The CDR3 is made up of 16 amino acids. In DNA, the CDR3 is TGTGCCAGCAGCCGACTTGGGGCCCCCCCCACAGATACGCAGTATTTT. It yields the protein CASSRLGAPPTDTQYF.

The chain links TRBV6-1 to TRBJ2-1; maybe TRBD2 (5 bases). Trimming stripped 4 bases from V and 4 bases from J, with 17 bases between. CDR1 and CDR2 from the germline V gene are MNHNS and SASEGT. The CDR3 has 16 amino acids. CDR3 in amino acids: CASSGGDSLGYNEQFF. CDR3 coding DNA: TGTGCCAGCAGTGGGGGAGACTCTCTCGGGTACAATGAGCAGTTCTTC.

As to this clonotype: Possible read error: a much larger clone is one base away. No conserved phenylalanine or tryptophan is present at the end of the CDR3, so a read error is the likely explanation. The J gene is TRBJ1-1, the V gene TRBV29-1; 7 nucleotides match TRBD1. The germline V gene encodes CDR1 SQVTM and CDR2 ANQGSEA. The junction had 4 bases not matched to a gene; V was cut back by 6 bases and J by 0 bases. This CDR3 has 13 residues. DNA for the CDR3: TGCAGCGTAGAGGGGGCCTTGAACACTGAAGCTTTCCTT. Its protein product is CSVEGALNTEAFL.

This clonotype was detected ten times or more. The chain couples TRBV2 to TRBJ1-3; 9 positions agree with TRBD1. Germline V CDR1 and CDR2: SNHLY, FYNNEI. The CDR3 extends over 15 amino acids. V lost 6 bases to trimming and J lost 3 bases; unmatched junction nucleotides: 6. The CDR3 loop reads CASRVTGGGGNTIYF. In nucleotides, the CDR3 is TGTGCCAGCAGGGTTACAGGGGGCGGTGGAAACACCATATATTTT.

At least ten counts were recorded for this clonotype. V gene TRBV11-3 combines with J gene TRBJ2-2; 8 nucleotides match TRBD1. The CDR3 consists of 18 residues. Per germline, CDR1 SGHNT and CDR2 YENEEA. V was pared by 1 base and J by 5 bases, with 12 bases of the junction left unmatched. CDR3 sequence: CASSLGFTGQGGTGELFF. The DNA for the CDR3 is TGTGCCAGCAGCTTAGGTTTCACCGGACAGGGTGGTACCGGGGAGCTGTTTTTT. Full variable domain (missing parts from reference TRBV11-3 and TRBJ2-2): EAGVVQSPRYKIIEKKQPVAFWCNPISGHNTLYWYLQNLGQGPELLIRYENEEAVDDSQLPKDRFSAERLKGVDSTLKIQPAELGDSAVYLCASSLGFTGQGGTGELFFGEGSRLTVL.

Comments on this clonotype: A much larger clonotype is one base distant, so this may be a read error. The chain couples TRBV19 to TRBJ1-4, with 7 bases that match TRBD1. CDR1 and CDR2 (germline): LNHDA, SQIVND (reference sequence). CDR3 length equals 15 residues. Trimming took 5 bases from V and 10 from J; bases not matched to a gene: 13. DNA for the CDR3: TGTGCCAGTAGTCGACAGGGCGGGGAGTATGTAAAACTGTTTTTT. This translates into CASSRQGGEYVKLFF.

V and J are TRBV28 and TRBJ2-7; no clear D gene. Trimming stripped 5 bases from V and 5 bases from J, with 7 bases between. The CDR3 length is 11 residues. The germline CDR1 and CDR2 sequences are MDHEN and SYDVKM. CDR3 DNA: TGTGCCAGCAGTCCTTATAACGAGCAGTACTTC. Translation: CASSPYNEQYF.

CDR3 sequence: CASSQKGSGELFF. For the CDR3, the DNA is TGTGCCAGCAGCCAAAAGGGATCCGGGGAGCTGTTTTTT. V is TRBV14 and J is TRBJ2-2; D remains ambiguous. The CDR3 sequence is 13 residues long. Between the trimmed V and J ends, which lost 2 bases and 6 bases, there was a span of 7 bases. Germline loops: CDR1 SGHDN, CDR2 FVKESK.

Many counts were recorded for this clonotype. Compared with germline, one end of the junction differs, possibly owing to a read error. This sequence joins TRBV11-2 and TRBJ2-6; no clear D. The length of the CDR3 is 15 residues. Per the germline V gene, CDR1 is SGHAT and CDR2 is FQNNGV. CDR3 DNA: TGTGCCGGCAGCTTAGGGTTCTCTGGGGCCAACGTCCTGACTTTC. Protein product: CAGSLGFSGANVLTF.

CDR3 protein: CASSLRDTGELFF. The CDR3 DNA is TGTGCCAGCAGTTTGAGAGACACCGGGGAGCTGTTTTTT. V gene TRBV12-3 or TRBV12-4 combines with J gene TRBJ2-2; unclear D gene. With 3 bases removed from V and 3 bases from J, the gap between germline ends came to 5 bases. CDR3 length: 13 residues.

This clonotype was found a few times. J is TRBJ1-1 and V is TRBV12-3 or TRBV12-4; D may be TRBD1 (6 bases). V lost 7 bases to trimming and J lost 8 bases, with 14 bases between them. CDR3 length equals 12 residues. This CDR3 reads CASTPRGAEAFF. The CDR3 nucleotides read TGTGCCAGCACCCCCCGGGGGGCCGAAGCTTTCTTT.

Concerning this clonotype itself: A read error is possible here, since a much larger clone lies one base away. DNA for the CDR3: TGTGTCAGCAGGGGAAGTACTGAAGCTTTCTTT. It specifies CVSRGSTEAFF. The chain uses TRBV4-2 and TRBJ1-1; D might be TRBD1 (6 bases). This CDR3 is 11 amino acids long. Germline V gene data show CDR1 as LGHNA and CDR2 as YNFKEQ.

This clonotype was observed many times. The CDR3 DNA follows: TGTGCCAGCAGTTTATGGCTGACTCGACAAGAGACCCAGTACTTC. Translated: CASSLWLTRQETQYF. This chain uses TRBV7-2 with TRBJ2-5; D not certain. This CDR3 spans 15 amino acids. The V end was cut by 6 bases, the J end by 2 bases, with 16 bases between. The germline CDR1 and CDR2 sequences are SGHTA and FQGNSA.

This clonotype appeared many times. This rearrangement joins TRBV7-8 to TRBJ2-1; TRBD2 matches at 7 bases. J lost 3 bases, V lost 5 bases, and 7 bases had no gene match. Germline values: CDR1 SGHVS, CDR2 FQNEAQ. The CDR3 loop spans 15 amino acids. CDR3 in amino acids: CASSLSSGHYNEQFF. The CDR3 DNA is TGTGCCAGCAGCCTATCTAGCGGACACTACAATGAGCAGTTCTTC.

This clonotype has ten or more counts. This sequence joins TRBV5-4 and TRBJ1-1, with a possible D match to TRBD1 (6 bases). The germline gives CDR1 SGHNT, CDR2 YYREEE (reference sequence). The CDR3 is 14 residues long. V dropped 4 bases and J dropped 4 bases, with 14 bases sitting between them. CDR3 protein: CASSVDLGGTEAFF. In nucleotides, the CDR3 is TGTGCCAGCAGCGTGGACCTAGGGGGCACTGAAGCTTTCTTT.

The table lists this clonotype with many counts. This chain connects TRBV7-9 to TRBJ1-6; no clear D gene. The germline V and J ends were trimmed by 5 bases and 7 bases, with 3 bases remaining between them. Per germline, CDR1 SEHNR and CDR2 FQNEAQ (reference sequence). The CDR3 length is 11 residues. The CDR3 protein is CASSLNSPLHF. The CDR3 DNA follows: TGTGCCAGCAGCCTCAATTCACCCCTCCACTTT.

This clonotype has ten or more counts. The chain recombines TRBV12-3 or TRBV12-4 with TRBJ2-7; TRBD2 aligns across 8 bases. Trimming cost V 1 base and J 3 bases; bases outside gene matches: 5. CDR3 length equals 15 residues. The CDR3 coding sequence is TGTGCCAGCAGTTTAGGACTAGCGTCGGGCTACGAGCAGTACTTC. It specifies CASSLGLASGYEQYF.

This clonotype was seen repeatedly, ten times or more. The chain carries TRBV11-1 and TRBJ2-5, with 9 positions matching TRBD2. V lost 5 bases and J lost 0; bases outside the gene matches: 4. The CDR3 loop spans 15 amino acids. Germline assignment: CDR1 SGHAT and CDR2 FQDESV (reference sequence). The CDR3 loop is CASSPGTSNQETQYF. The CDR3 DNA reads as TGTGCCAGCAGCCCGGGGACTAGCAACCAAGAGACCCAGTACTTC.

This clonotype has ten or more counts. The chain combines TRBV2 with TRBJ2-2; 10 nucleotides match TRBD2. Looked up from germline, CDR1 is SNHLY and CDR2 is FYNNEI. CDR3 length equals 16 residues. With V trimmed by 5 bases and J by 1 base, 4 bases remained unmatched. For the CDR3, the DNA is TGTGCCAGCAGTCCCAGACTAGCGGGGAACACCGGGGAGCTGTTTTTT. Translated: CASSPRLAGNTGELFF.

The chain carries TRBV2 and TRBJ2-3, with no clear D. CDR1 SNHLY and CDR2 FYNNEI come from the germline V gene. The length of the CDR3 is 13 residues. V dropped 5 bases and J dropped 3 bases, with 9 bases sitting between them. As DNA, the CDR3 is TGTGCCAGCAGTCCCCCCTTTACAGATACGCAGTATTTT. It specifies CASSPPFTDTQYF.

This clonotype occurred many times. The chain links TRBV28 to TRBJ2-7, with TRBD1 matching over 10 bases. J gave up 0 bases and V 8 bases, and 7 bases lay outside the gene matches. The germline gives CDR1 MDHEN, CDR2 SYDVKM. The CDR3 is 15 amino acids. In nucleotides, the CDR3 is TGTGCCAGCCAAACTAGGACAGGGGGCTCCTACGAGCAGTACTTC. It is translated as CASQTRTGGSYEQYF.

This clonotype was counted ten times or more. Mismatch with germline at one junction end may stem from a read error. V gene TRBV7-2 combines with J gene TRBJ2-2; 8 bases line up with TRBD1. The CDR3 covers 14 residues. CDR1 SGHTA and CDR2 FQGNSA come from the germline V gene. DNA for the CDR3: TGTGCCAGCACCTTAAGGACAGGGTCCGGGGAGCTGTTTTTT. This translates into CASTLRTGSGELFF.

This clonotype has just a few counts. The rearrangement joins TRBV2 to TRBJ2-1; D unclear. Trimming took 2 bases from V and 0 from J, leaving 17 bases between them. CDR1 is SNHLY and CDR2 is FYNNEI in the germline V gene. This CDR3 spans 18 amino acids. The CDR3 spells CASSEYPPSMSSYNEQFF. In DNA, the CDR3 is TGTGCCAGCAGTGAATACCCCCCCTCCATGAGCTCCTACAATGAGCAGTTCTTC. Together with reference TRBV2 and TRBJ2-1, the CDR3 gives the full variable domain: EPEVTQTPSHQVTQMGQEVILRCVPISNHLYFYWYRQILGQKVEFLVSFYNNEISEKSEIFDDQFSVERPDGSNFTLKIRSTKLEDSAMYFCASSEYPPSMSSYNEQFFGPGTRLTVL.

About this clonotype: This may come from a read error, since a much larger clone is one base off. The chain uses TRBV4-3 and TRBJ1-1; no firm D call. Germline CDR1 LGHNA, CDR2 YSLEER. CDR3 length equals 13 residues. Written as DNA, the CDR3 is TGCGTCAGCAGCCCTACTCGGAACACTGAAGCTTTCTTT. Translation gives CVSSPTRNTEAFF.

This clonotype turned up a few times. The chain employs TRBV2 and TRBJ2-3, with TRBD2 as a possible D gene (7 bases). CDR1 and CDR2 (germline): SNHLY, FYNNEI. Trimming shortened V by 8 bases and J by 8 bases, and 20 bases separated the two germline ends. The CDR3 consists of 14 residues. This CDR3 reads CASRAGAPQATQYF. CDR3 bases: TGTGCCAGCCGGGCGGGGGCCCCTCAGGCTACGCAGTATTTT.

This clonotype was recorded many times. The J gene is TRBJ1-4, the V gene TRBV28; D uncertain. The germline V and J ends were trimmed by 5 bases and 0 bases, with 7 bases remaining between them. From germline, CDR1 is MDHEN and CDR2 SYDVKM. This CDR3 has 14 residues. CDR3 DNA: TGTGCCAGCAGTAGTGGGGCAACTAATGAAAAACTGTTTTTT. Translating gives CASSSGATNEKLFF.

This clonotype was recorded many times. The gene calls are TRBV7-9 and TRBJ1-1, with unresolved D. The germline V and J ends were trimmed by 0 bases and 2 bases, with 7 bases remaining between them. Germline-derived CDR1 and CDR2 are SEHNR and FQNEAQ (reference sequence). This CDR3 comprises 14 residues. CDR3 in DNA: TGTGCCAGCAGCTTAGCGACCACTAACACTGAAGCTTTCTTT. Amino acid sequence: CASSLATTNTEAFF. Supplemented by reference TRBV7-9 and TRBJ1-1, the full variable domain reads DTGVSQNPRHKITKRGQNVTFRCDPISEHNRLYWYRQTLGQGPEFLTYFQNEAQLEKSRLLSDRFSAERPKGSFSTLEIQRTEQGDSAMYLCASSLATTNTEAFFGQGTRLTVV.